This T cell receptor (beta chain) appears in the sequencing data of a study of response to subunit inactivated influenza vaccine. This clonotype was observed at least ten times. The length of the CDR3 is 13 residues. The V end was cut by 2 bases, the J end by 6 bases, with 9 bases between. Germline V gives CDR1 SGHNT, CDR2 YENEEA. TCRdb analysed the RT-PCR reads with MiXCR anew, one entry per CDR3 protein. The table has around 600,000 distinct CDR3 sequences, 11% seen once; the top ten hold about 10%. These records were also assigned to another study, of T cells expressing NK-cell markers. That publication notes: TCR beta cDNA was generated via 5'RACE template switching incorporating UMIs.

The chain combines TRBV11-3 with TRBJ2-3; D call uncertain. Material: PBMCs from blood, obtained on the day of vaccination. The source is a man aged 50 to 60 who received an inactivated influenza vaccine. The CDR3 DNA follows: TGTGCCAGCAGCTTACGGGTAACGGATACGCAGTATTTT. This codes for CASSLRVTDTQYF.